Listed here are 14 T cell receptor beta chains from one sample, sequenced in a study of TIL therapy for anti-PD-1-resistant metastatic lung cancer. This was the immunoSEQ v3 assay. The protocol was immunoSEQ multiplex PCR, while the TCRdb copy is restricted to in-frame clones and leaves out a portion. The sample yields around 30,000 clones, about 70% seen once. Sample time point: pre-treatment sample, taken before nivolumab and TIL therapy. This material consisted of blood, taken at baseline. These receptors all stem from a woman aged 30-79 years with non-small cell lung cancer.

This chain links TRBV4-1 with TRBJ2-5; a possible D gene is TRBD2 (5 bases). This CDR3 region has 15 residues. V was trimmed by 1 base and J by 5 bases, leaving 14 bases between them. Germline CDR1 is MGHRA and CDR2 is YSYEKL. The DNA of the CDR3 is TGCGCCAGCAGCCAAGGGGGAGTCCCCAGCGAGACCCAGTACTTC. It translates to CASSQGGVPSETQYF.

The chain joins TRBV5-1 to TRBJ1-1; 8 bases line up with TRBD1. Germline CDR1 and CDR2: SGHRS and YFSETQ. This CDR3 is built from 15 residues. V gave up 1 base and J gave up 1 base; unmatched junction bases: 3. The CDR3 sequence: CASSLRQGANTEAFF. CDR3 DNA sequence: TGCGCCAGCAGCTTGAGGCAGGGGGCGAACACTGAAGCTTTCTTT.

The chain recombines TRBV19 with TRBJ1-5; D is possibly TRBD1 (5 bases). CDR3 size: 14 residues. Trimming stripped 10 bases from V and 1 base from J, with 14 bases between. Germline V gives CDR1 LNHDA, CDR2 SQIVND (reference sequence). As DNA, the CDR3 is TGTGCCACCGGTTGGTGGGGCAGCAATCAGCCCCAGCATTTT. It is translated as CATGWWGSNQPQHF.

The chain links TRBV9 to TRBJ1-3, with unresolved D. Germline V gene data show CDR1 as SGDLS and CDR2 as YYNGEE. This CDR3 contains 14 residues. V lost 1 base and J lost 0, with 5 bases in between. The CDR3, as DNA: TGTGCCAGCAGCGTAAAGGCCTCTGGAAACACCATATATTTT. This codes for CASSVKASGNTIYF. Filled out from reference TRBV9 and TRBJ1-3, the complete variable domain reads DSGVTQTPKHLITATGQRVTLRCSPRSGDLSVYWYQQSLDQGLQFLIQYYNGEERAKGNILERFSAQQFPDLHSELNLSSLELGDSALYFCASSVKASGNTIYFGEGSWLTVV.

By frequency in the sample, this clone is medium-sized. The chain has TRBV27 and TRBJ2-7; TRBD1 matches at 7 bases. The length of the CDR3 is 17 residues. V trimming: 6 bases; J trimming: 0 bases; junction bases outside the gene matches: 14. Per the germline V gene, CDR1 is MNHEY and CDR2 is SMNVEV (reference sequence). The CDR3 loop is CASRLRSGTASSYEQYF. In DNA, the CDR3 is TGTGCCAGCAGGCTACGTTCCGGGACAGCGAGCTCCTACGAGCAGTACTTC.

V gene TRBV7-9 combines with J gene TRBJ2-6, with 11 nucleotides matching TRBD2. Trimming took 5 bases from V and 0 from J; bases not matched to a gene: 9. The length of the CDR3 is 19 residues. CDR1 SEHNR and CDR2 FQNEAQ come from the germline V gene (reference sequence). In DNA, the CDR3 is TGTGCCAGCAGCCAAGGCTTGGGACTAGCGGCCTCTGGGGCCAACGTCCTGACTTTC. Translation: CASSQGLGLAASGANVLTF.

J is TRBJ1-3 and V is TRBV7-6; D gene ambiguous. Trimming stripped 4 bases from V and 0 bases from J, with 4 bases between. In germline, CDR1 is SGHVS, CDR2 FNYEAQ. CDR3 length: 13 residues. CDR3 protein: CASSSSSGNTIYF. The CDR3 DNA follows: TGTGCCAGCAGCTCAAGCTCTGGAAACACCATATATTTT.

The chain links TRBV4-1 to TRBJ2-2; perhaps D is TRBD1 or TRBD2 (5 bases each). The CDR3 sequence is 16 residues long. Trimming removed 1 base from V and 4 bases from J, with 13 bases in between. Germline lookup yields CDR1 MGHRA and CDR2 YSYEKL. The CDR3 is CASSQGGLASTGELFF. The CDR3 region has the DNA TGCGCCAGCAGCCAAGGGGGCCTAGCATCCACCGGGGAGCTGTTTTTT.

This chain uses TRBV7-2 with TRBJ2-3; 11 bases are shared with TRBD2. V lost 5 bases, J lost 6 bases, and 10 bases stayed unmatched. From germline, CDR1 is SGHTA and CDR2 FQGNSA. This CDR3 has 16 residues. Written as DNA, the CDR3 is TGTGCCAGCAGCCGCGATGGTAGCGGGAGGGCGGATACGCAGTATTTT. Its protein product is CASSRDGSGRADTQYF.

The chain is built from TRBV14 and TRBJ1-2; 7 bases agree with TRBD1. CDR3 length: 13 residues. Germline V gives CDR1 SGHDN, CDR2 FVKESK. V lost 4 bases to trimming and J lost 3 bases; unmatched junction nucleotides: 2. For the CDR3, the DNA is TGTGCCAGCAGCCGCAGGGGGTACTATGGCTACACCTTC. Translation gives CASSRRGYYGYTF.

The DNA of the CDR3 is TGTGCCACCAGCTTAGAGGGGAATTGGGAAAAACTGTTTTTT. Its protein product is CATSLEGNWEKLFF. The V and J genes are TRBV15 and TRBJ1-4; maybe TRBD1 (5 bases). Trimming left V 5 bases short and J 8 bases short, with 15 bases between. There are 14 residues in the CDR3. Germline lookup yields CDR1 LNHNV and CDR2 YYDKDF (reference sequence).

V is TRBV7-9 and J is TRBJ1-1; no clear D gene. V was shortened by 3 bases and J by 8 bases, with 10 bases between the two germline ends. This CDR3 region has 12 residues. Germline CDR1 reads SEHNR; CDR2 reads FQNEAQ (reference sequence). As DNA, the CDR3 is TGTGCCAGCAGCTTGGTTAGGATAGAAGCTTTCTTT. As protein: CASSLVRIEAFF.

The rearrangement joins TRBV7-2 to TRBJ1-4, with 8 bases that match TRBD1. The CDR3 runs to 16 residues. The V segment lost 5 bases and the J segment 5 bases; nucleotides outside the gene matches: 10. CDR1 SGHTA and CDR2 FQGNSA come from the germline V gene. For the CDR3, the DNA is TGTGCCAGCAGCGAATACCCGGGACAGGCAAATGAAAAACTGTTTTTT. It translates to CASSEYPGQANEKLFF.

This clone was counted once. The V and J genes are TRBV30 and TRBJ2-5; D uncertain. The DNA matches TRBJ2-7 better at its end, which makes the J call doubtful. There are 12 residues in the CDR3. The V gene's germline CDR1 is GTSNPN and CDR2 SVGIG (reference sequence). This CDR3 is CAWSASGYEQYF. The CDR3 region has the DNA TGTGCCTGGAGTGCGAGTGGTTACGAGCAGTACTTC.